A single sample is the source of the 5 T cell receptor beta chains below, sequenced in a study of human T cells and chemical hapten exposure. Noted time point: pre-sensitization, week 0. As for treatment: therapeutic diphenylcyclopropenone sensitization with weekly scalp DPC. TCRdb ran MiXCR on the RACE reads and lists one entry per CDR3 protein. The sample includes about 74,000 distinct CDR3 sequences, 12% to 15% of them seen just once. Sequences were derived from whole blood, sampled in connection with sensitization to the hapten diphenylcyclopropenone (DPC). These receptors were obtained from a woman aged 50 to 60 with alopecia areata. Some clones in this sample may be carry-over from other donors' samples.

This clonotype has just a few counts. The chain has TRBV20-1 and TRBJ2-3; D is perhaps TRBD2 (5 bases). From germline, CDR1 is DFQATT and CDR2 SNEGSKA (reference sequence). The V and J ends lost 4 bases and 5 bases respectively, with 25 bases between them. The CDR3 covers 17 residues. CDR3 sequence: CSAISPERFILGDTQYF. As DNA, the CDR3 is TGCAGTGCTATTTCACCGGAGAGGTTCATACTAGGAGATACGCAGTATTTT.

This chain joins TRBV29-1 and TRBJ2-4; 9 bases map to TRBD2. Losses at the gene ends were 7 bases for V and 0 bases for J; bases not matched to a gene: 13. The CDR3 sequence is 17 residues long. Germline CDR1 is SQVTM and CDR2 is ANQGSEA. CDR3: CSAYVEREVLAKNIQYF. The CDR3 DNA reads TGCAGCGCGTATGTGGAGCGGGAGGTTCTAGCCAAAAACATTCAGTACTTC.

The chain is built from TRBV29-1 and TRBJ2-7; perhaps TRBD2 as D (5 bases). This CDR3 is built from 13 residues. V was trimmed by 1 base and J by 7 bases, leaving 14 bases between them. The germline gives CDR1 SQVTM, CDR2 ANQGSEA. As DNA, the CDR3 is TGCAGCGTTGAAGTAAGCAGCTCGGGGGAGCAGTACTTC. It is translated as CSVEVSSSGEQYF.

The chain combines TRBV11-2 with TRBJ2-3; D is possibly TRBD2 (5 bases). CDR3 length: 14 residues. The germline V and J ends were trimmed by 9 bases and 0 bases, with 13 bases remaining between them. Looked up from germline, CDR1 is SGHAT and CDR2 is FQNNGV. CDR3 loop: CASTAGGSTDTQYF. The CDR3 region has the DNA TGTGCCAGTACGGCAGGCGGGAGCACAGATACGCAGTATTTT.

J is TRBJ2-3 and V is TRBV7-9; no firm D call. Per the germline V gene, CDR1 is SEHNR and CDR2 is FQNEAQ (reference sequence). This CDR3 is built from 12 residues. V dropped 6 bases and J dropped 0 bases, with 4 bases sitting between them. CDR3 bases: TGTGCCAGCAGGGATAGCACAGATACGCAGTATTTT. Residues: CASRDSTDTQYF.